The T cell receptor (beta chain) under discussion was sequenced for a study of regulatory T cells in long-lasting Graves disease. Points on this clonotype: Its cognate antigen is unknown.

The time point here: persistent/refractory GD, antithyroid drugs over 5 years with positive TRAb. PBMC-extracted RNA yielded the TCR library. Arm-PCR of CDR3 regions with iRepertoire HTBI primers generated TCR beta libraries. TCRdb itself ran the multiplex PCR reads through MiXCR, one entry per CDR3 protein. Of hundreds of thousands of distinct CDR3 sequences listed, about 32% were seen once; the top ten hold roughly 41%. Findings and limits, study-wide: With persistent disease, TRBV28, TRBJ1-2 and TRBJ2-5 were the favored segments. Among persistent patients, a larger number of public clonotypes were shared (about 2,800) than among newly diagnosed patients (about 970).

Germline loops: CDR1 MNHEY, CDR2 SVGEGT. The CDR3 extends over 16 amino acids. Trimming removed 2 bases from V and 0 bases from J, with 13 bases in between. This sequence was found in a female donor with Graves disease. Sample: peripheral blood mononuclear cells (PBMCs), taken when the disease was refractory, from a patient treated with antithyroid drugs. This rearrangement joins TRBV6-2 or TRBV6-3 to TRBJ1-2; a weak D match, TRBD1 (6 bases). CDR3 DNA: TGTGCCAGCAGTTACGGTTTAGGGGGAACTAACTATGGCTACACCTTC. Translated: CASSYGLGGTNYGYTF.